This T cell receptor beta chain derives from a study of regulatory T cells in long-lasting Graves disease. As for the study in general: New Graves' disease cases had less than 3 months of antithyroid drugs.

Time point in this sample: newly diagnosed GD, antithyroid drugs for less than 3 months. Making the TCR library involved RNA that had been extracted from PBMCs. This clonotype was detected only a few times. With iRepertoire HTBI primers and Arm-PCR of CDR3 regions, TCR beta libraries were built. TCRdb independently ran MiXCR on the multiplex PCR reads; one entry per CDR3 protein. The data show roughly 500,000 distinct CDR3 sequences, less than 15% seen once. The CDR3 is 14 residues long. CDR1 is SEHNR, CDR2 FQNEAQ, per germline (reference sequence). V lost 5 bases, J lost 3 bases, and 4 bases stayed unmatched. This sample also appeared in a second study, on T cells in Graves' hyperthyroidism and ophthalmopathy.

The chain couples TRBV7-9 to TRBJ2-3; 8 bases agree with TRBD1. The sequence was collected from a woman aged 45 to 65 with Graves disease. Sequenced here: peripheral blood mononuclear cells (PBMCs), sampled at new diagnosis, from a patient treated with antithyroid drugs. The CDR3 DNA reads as TGTGCCAGCAGCCTCCGACAGGGGACAGATACGCAGTATTTT. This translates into CASSLRQGTDTQYF.